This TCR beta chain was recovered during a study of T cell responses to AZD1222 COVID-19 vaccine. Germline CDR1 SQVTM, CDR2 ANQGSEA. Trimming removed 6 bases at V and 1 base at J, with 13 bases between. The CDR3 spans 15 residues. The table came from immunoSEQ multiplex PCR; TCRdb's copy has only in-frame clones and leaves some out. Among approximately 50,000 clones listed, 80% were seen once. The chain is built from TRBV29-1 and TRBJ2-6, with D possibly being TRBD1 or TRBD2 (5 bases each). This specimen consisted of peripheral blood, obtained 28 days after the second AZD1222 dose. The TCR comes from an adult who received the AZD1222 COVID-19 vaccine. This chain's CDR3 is CSVRDRVSGANVLTF. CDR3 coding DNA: TGCAGCGTCCGGGACCGAGTTTCTGGGGCCAACGTCCTGACTTTC.